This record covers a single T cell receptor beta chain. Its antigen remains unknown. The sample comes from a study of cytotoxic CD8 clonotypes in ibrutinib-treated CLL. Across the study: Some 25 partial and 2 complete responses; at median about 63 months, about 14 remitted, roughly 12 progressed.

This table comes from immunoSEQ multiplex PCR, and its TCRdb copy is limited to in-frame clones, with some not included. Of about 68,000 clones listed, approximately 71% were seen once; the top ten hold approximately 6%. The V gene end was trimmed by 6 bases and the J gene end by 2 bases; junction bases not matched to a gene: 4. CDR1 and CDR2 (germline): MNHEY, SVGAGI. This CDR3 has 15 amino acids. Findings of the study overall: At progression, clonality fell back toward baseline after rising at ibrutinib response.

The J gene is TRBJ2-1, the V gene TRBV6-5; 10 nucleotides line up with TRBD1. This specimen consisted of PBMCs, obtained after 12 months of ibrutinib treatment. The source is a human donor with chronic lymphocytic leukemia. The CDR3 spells CASSSTGGAYNEQFF. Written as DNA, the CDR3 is TGTGCCAGCAGCTCGACAGGGGGCGCCTACAATGAGCAGTTCTTC.